This T cell receptor beta chain originates from a study of EBV T-cell therapy then PD-1 blockade in nasopharyngeal carcinoma. Worth noting for this clone: Its antigen is unknown.

Using immunoSEQ multiplex PCR, the repertoire was profiled, and TCRdb retains in-frame clones only, with some absent. Among around 19,000 clones listed, about 80% were seen once. CDR1 and CDR2 from the germline V gene are GTSNPN and SVGIG (reference sequence). The CDR3 length is 16 residues. V shed 0 bases, J shed 1 base, and the junction held 4 bases outside the gene matches. Time point indicated: 266 days after commencement of treatment, after nivolumab therapy. Specified treatment: AdE1-LMPpoly-expanded autologous EBV-specific T-cell therapy followed by anti-PD-1 nivolumab. The gene calls are TRBV30 and TRBJ2-3, with TRBD2 matching 10 bases. Here the sequenced sample was CD8+ T cells from blood, taken at roughly day 270 from a patient whose treatment included autologous EBV-specific T cells and nivolumab. This TCR came from a man aged 35-49 years with nasopharyngeal carcinoma. CDR3 loop: CAWSVGTSGGTDTQYF. The CDR3 coding sequence is TGTGCCTGGAGTGTAGGAACTAGCGGGGGCACAGATACGCAGTATTTT. The entire variable domain, with the rest obtained from reference TRBV30 and TRBJ2-3, is as follows: SQTIHQWPATLVQPVGSPLSLECTVEGTSNPNLYWYRQAAGRGLQLLFYSVGIGQISSEVPQNLSASRPQDRQFILSSKKLLLSDSGFYLCAWSVGTSGGTDTQYFGPGTRLTVL.